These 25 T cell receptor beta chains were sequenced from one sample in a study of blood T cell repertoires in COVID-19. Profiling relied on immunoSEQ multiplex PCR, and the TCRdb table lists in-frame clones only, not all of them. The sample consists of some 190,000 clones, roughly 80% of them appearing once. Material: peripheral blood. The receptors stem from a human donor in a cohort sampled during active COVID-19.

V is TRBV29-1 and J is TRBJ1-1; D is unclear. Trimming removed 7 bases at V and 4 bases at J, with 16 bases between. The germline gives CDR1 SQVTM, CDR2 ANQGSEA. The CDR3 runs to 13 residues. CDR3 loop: CSAKWEWSTEAFF. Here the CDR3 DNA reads TGCAGCGCGAAATGGGAGTGGAGCACTGAAGCTTTCTTT.

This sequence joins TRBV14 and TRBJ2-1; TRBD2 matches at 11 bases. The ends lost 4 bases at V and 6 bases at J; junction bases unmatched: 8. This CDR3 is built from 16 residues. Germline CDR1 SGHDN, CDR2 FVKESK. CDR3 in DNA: TGTGCCAGCAGCCCCCTACTAGCGGGAGCTGGCAATGAGCAGTTCTTC. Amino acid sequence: CASSPLLAGAGNEQFF.

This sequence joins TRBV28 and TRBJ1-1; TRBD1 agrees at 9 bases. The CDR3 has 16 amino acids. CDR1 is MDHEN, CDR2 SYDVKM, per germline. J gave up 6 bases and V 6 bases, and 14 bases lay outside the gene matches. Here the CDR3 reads CASSLLPGQGTPEAFF. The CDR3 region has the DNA TGTGCCAGCAGCCTACTGCCCGGACAGGGGACCCCTGAAGCTTTCTTT. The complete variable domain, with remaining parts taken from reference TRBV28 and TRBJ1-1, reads DVKVTQSSRYLVKRTGEKVFLECVQDMDHENMFWYRQDPGLGLRLIYFSYDVKMKEKGDIPEGYSVSREKKERFSLILESASTNQTSMYLCASSLLPGQGTPEAFFGQGTRLTVV.

The CDR3 loop reads CASSGRTQNEKLFF. CDR3 nucleotide sequence: TGTGCCAGCAGTGGAAGGACACAGAATGAAAAACTGTTTTTT. The rearrangement joins TRBV2 to TRBJ1-4; a possible D gene is TRBD1 (5 bases). The V end was cut by 4 bases, the J end by 5 bases, with 11 bases between. This CDR3 is 14 amino acids long. Germline V gene lookup returns CDR1 SNHLY and CDR2 FYNNEI.

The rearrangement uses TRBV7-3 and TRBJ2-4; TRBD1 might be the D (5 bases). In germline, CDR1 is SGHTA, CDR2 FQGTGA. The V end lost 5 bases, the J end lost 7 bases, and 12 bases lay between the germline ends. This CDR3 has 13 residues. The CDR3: CASSPRRGNIQYF. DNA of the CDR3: TGTGCCAGCAGCCCCCGTAGGGGCAACATTCAGTACTTC.

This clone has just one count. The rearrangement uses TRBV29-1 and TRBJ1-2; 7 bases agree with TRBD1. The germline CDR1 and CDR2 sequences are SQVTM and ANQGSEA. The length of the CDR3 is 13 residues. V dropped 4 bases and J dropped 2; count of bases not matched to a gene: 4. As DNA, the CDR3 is TGCAGCGTTGCCGAGGGACAGAACTATGGCTACACCTTC. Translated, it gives CSVAEGQNYGYTF.

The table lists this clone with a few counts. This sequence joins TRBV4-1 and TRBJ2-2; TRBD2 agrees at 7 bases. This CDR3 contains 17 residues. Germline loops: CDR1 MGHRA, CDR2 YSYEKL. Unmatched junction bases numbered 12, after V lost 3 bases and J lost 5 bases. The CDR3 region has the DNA TGCGCCAGCAGCCAGGAAGGGACTATCGGGATTACCGGGGAGCTGTTTTTT. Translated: CASSQEGTIGITGELFF.

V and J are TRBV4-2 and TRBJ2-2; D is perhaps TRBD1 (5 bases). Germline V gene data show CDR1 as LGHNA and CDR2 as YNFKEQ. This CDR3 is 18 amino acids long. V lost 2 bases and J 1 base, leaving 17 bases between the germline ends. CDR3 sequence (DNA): TGTGCCAGCAGCCAACCAGGGTTTCCTCTTTTGAACACCGGGGAGCTGTTTTTT. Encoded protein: CASSQPGFPLLNTGELFF.

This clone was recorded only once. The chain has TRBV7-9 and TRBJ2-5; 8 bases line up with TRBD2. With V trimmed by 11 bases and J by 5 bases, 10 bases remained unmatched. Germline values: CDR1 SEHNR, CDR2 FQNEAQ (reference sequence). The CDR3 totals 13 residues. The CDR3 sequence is CASSGSLRETQYF. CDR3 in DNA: TGTGCCTCGAGCGGGAGCTTGAGGGAGACCCAGTACTTC.

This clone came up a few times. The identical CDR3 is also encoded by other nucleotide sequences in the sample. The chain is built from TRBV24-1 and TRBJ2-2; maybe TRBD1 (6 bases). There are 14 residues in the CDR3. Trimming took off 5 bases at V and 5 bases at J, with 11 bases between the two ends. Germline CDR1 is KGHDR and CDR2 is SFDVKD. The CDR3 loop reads CATSVQGGTGELFF. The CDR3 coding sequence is TGTGCCACCAGTGTACAGGGTGGGACCGGGGAGCTGTTTTTT.

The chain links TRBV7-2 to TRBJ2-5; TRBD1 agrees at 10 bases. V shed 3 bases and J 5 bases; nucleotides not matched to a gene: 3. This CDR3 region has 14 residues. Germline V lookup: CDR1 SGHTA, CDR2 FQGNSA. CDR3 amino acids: CASSLDRGTETQYF. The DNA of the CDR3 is TGTGCCAGCAGCTTGGACAGGGGGACGGAGACCCAGTACTTC. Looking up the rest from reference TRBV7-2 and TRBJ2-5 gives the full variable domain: GAGVSQSPSNKVTEKGKDVELRCDPISGHTALYWYRQSLGQGLEFLIYFQGNSAPDKSGLPSDRFSAERTGGSVSTLTIQRTQQEDSAVYLCASSLDRGTETQYFGPGTRLLVL.

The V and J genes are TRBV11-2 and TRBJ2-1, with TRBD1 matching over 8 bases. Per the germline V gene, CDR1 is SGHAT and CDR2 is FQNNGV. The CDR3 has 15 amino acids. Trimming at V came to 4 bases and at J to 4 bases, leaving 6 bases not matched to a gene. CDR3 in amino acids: CASSSGQGGYNEQFF. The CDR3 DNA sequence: TGTGCCAGCAGCTCAGGACAGGGCGGTTACAATGAGCAGTTCTTC.

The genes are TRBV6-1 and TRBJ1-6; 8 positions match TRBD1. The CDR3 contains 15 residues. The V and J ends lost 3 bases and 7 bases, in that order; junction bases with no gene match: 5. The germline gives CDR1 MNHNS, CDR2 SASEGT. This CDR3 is CASSELTGENSPLHF. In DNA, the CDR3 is TGTGCCAGCAGTGAGTTGACAGGGGAAAATTCACCCCTCCACTTT.

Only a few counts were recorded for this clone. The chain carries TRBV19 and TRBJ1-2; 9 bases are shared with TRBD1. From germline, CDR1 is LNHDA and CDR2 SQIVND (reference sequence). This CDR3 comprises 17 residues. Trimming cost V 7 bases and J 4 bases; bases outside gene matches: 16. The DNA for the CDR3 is TGTGCCAGTACCTCCCAATCAGGGACAGGGAAGCGCTATGGCTACACCTTC. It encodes CASTSQSGTGKRYGYTF.

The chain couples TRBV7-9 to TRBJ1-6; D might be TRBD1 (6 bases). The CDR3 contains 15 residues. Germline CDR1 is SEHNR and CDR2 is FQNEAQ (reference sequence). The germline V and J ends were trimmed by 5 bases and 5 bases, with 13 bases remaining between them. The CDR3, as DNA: TGTGCCAGCAGCGAGTCCAACAGGGATAATTCACCCCTCCACTTT. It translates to CASSESNRDNSPLHF.

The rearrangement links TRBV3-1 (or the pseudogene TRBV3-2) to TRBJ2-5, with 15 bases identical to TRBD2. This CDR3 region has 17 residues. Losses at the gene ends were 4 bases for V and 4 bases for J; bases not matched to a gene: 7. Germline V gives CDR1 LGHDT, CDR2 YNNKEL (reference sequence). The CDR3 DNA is TGTGCCAGCAGCCTCGTGGGACTAGCGGGGGGAGTAGAGACCCAGTACTTC. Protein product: CASSLVGLAGGVETQYF.

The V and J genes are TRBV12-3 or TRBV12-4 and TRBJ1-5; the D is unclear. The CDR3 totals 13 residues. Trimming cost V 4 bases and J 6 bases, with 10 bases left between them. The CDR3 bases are TGTGCCAGCAGTTACTACTACGGTCAGCCCCAGCATTTT. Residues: CASSYYYGQPQHF.

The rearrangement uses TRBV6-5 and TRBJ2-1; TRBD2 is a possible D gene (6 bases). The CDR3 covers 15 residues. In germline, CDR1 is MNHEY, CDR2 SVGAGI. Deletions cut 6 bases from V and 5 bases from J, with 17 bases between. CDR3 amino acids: CASRTLAPYNNEQFF. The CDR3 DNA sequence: TGTGCCAGCAGGACCCTAGCGCCGTACAACAATGAGCAGTTCTTC.

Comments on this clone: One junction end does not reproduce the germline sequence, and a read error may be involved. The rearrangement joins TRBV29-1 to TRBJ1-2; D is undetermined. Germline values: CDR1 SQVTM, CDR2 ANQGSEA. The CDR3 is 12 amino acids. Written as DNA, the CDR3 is TGCAGCGTCACAGATCACCGTGCAGGAATGGGCTTC. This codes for CSVTDHRAGMGF.

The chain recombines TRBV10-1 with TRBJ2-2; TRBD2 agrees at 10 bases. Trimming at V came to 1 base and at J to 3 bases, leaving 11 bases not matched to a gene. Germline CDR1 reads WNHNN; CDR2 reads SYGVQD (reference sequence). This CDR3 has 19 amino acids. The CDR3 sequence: CASSEYASGRLSHTGELFF. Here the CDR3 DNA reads TGCGCCAGCAGTGAGTATGCTAGCGGGAGATTATCGCACACCGGGGAGCTGTTTTTT.

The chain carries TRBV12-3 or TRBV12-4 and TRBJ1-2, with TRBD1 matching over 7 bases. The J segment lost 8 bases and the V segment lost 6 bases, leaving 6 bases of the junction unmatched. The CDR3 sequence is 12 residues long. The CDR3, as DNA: TGTGCCAGCAGCCTAGACAGGGAGGGCTACACCTTC. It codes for CASSLDREGYTF.

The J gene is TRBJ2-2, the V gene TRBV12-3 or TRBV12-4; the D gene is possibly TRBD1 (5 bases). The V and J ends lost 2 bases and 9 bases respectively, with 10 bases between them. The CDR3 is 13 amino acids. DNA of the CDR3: TGTGCCAGCAGTTTACAGGGAACCCGGGAGCTGTTTTTT. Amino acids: CASSLQGTRELFF.

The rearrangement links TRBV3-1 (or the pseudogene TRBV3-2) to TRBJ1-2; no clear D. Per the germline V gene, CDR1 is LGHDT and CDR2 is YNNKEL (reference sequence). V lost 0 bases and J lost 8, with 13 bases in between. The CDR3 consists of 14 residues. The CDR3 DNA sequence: TGTGCCAGCAGCCAAGATCTTGGTCTCGGGGGCTACACCTTC. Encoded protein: CASSQDLGLGGYTF.

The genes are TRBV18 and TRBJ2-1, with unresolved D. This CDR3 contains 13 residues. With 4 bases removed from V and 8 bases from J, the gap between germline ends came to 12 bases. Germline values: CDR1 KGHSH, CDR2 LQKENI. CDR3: CASSQAGYDEQFF. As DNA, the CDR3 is TGTGCCAGCTCACAAGCCGGGTACGATGAGCAGTTCTTC.

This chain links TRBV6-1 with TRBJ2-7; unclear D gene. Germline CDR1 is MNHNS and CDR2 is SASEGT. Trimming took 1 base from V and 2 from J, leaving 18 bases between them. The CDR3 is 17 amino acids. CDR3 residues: CASSEGGRYRNPYEQYF. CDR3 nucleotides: TGTGCCAGCAGTGAAGGAGGTCGCTATAGAAACCCCTACGAGCAGTACTTC.